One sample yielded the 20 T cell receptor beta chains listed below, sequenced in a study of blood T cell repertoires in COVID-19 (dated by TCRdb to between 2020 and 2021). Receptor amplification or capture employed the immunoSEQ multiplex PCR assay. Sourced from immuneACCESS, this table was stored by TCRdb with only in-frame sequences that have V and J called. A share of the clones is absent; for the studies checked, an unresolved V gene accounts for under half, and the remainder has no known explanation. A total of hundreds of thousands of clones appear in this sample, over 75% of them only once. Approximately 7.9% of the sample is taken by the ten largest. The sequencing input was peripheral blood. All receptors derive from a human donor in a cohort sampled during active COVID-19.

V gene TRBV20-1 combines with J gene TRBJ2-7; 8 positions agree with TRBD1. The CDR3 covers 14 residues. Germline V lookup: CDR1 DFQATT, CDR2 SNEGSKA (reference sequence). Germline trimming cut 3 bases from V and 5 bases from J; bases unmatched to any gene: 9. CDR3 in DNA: TGCAGTGCTAGTTCCCCCCAGGGGGCAAACGAGCAGTACTTC. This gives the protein CSASSPQGANEQYF.

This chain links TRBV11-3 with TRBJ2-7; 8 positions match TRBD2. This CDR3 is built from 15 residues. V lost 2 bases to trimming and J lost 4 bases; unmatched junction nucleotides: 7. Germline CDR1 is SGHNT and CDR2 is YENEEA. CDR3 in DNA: TGTGCCAGCAGCTTATTTACGGGGGGGCAGTACGAGCAGTACTTC. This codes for CASSLFTGGQYEQYF.

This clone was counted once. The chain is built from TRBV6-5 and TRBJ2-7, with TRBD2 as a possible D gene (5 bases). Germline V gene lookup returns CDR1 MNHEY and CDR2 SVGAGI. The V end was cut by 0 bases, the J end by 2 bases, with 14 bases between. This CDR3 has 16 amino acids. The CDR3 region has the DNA TGTGCCAGCAGTTACTCGAAAAGAGGGAACCCCTACGAGCAGTACTTC. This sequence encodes CASSYSKRGNPYEQYF.

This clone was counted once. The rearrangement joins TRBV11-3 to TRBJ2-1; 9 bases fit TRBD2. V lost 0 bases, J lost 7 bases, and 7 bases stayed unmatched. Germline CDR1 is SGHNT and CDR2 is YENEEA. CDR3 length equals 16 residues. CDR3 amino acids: CASSLEGGGASNEQFF. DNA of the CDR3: TGTGCCAGCAGCTTAGAGGGCGGGGGGGCTTCTAATGAGCAGTTCTTC. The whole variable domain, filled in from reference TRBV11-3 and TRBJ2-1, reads EAGVVQSPRYKIIEKKQPVAFWCNPISGHNTLYWYLQNLGQGPELLIRYENEEAVDDSQLPKDRFSAERLKGVDSTLKIQPAELGDSAVYLCASSLEGGGASNEQFFGPGTRLTVL.

As DNA, the CDR3 is TGTGCCATCAGTGATAGTAGGGACAGGGGTGTCGAGACCCAGTACTTC. It specifies CAISDSRDRGVETQYF. V is TRBV10-3 and J is TRBJ2-5; 10 bases line up with TRBD1. The ends lost 3 bases at V and 5 bases at J; junction bases unmatched: 9. The CDR3 sequence is 16 residues long. Germline CDR1 and CDR2: ENHRY and SYGVKD.

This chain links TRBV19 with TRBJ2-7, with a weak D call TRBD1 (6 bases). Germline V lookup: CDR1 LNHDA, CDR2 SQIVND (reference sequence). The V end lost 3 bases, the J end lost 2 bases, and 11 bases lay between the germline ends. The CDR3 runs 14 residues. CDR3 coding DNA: TGTGCCAGTAGTATCCCAGGGGCTACCTACGAGCAGTACTTC. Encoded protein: CASSIPGATYEQYF.

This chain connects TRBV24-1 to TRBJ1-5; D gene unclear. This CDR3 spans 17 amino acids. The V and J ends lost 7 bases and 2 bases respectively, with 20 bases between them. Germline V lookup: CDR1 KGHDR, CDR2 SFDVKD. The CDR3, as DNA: TGTGCCACCAGCTCTGGTATAGGAGGGAAGGGCAATCAGCCCCAGCATTTT. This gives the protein CATSSGIGGKGNQPQHF.

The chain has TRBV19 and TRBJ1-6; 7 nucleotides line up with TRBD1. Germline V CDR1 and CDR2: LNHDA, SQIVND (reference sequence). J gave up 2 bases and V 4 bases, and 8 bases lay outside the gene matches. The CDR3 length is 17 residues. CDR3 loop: CASSSGQESPYNSPLHF. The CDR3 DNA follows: TGTGCCAGTAGTAGTGGACAGGAAAGTCCCTATAATTCACCCCTCCACTTT.

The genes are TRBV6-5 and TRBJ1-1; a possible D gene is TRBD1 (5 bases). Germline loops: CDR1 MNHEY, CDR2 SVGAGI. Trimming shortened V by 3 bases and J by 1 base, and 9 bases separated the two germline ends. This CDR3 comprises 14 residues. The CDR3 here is CASSYSTENTEAFF. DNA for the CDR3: TGTGCCAGCAGTTATTCGACAGAGAACACTGAAGCTTTCTTT.

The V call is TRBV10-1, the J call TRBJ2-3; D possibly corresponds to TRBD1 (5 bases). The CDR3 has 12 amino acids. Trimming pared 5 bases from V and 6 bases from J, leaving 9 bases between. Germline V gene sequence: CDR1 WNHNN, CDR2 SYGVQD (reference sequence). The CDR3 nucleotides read TGCGCCAGCAGTACCAGGGTGGATACGCAGTATTTT. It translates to CASSTRVDTQYF.

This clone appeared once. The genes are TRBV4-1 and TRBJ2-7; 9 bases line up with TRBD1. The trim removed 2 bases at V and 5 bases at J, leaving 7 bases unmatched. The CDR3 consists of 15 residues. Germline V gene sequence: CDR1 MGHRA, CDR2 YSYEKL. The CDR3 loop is CASSQPRDRDNEQYF. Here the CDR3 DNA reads TGCGCCAGCAGCCAACCCCGGGACAGGGACAACGAGCAGTACTTC.

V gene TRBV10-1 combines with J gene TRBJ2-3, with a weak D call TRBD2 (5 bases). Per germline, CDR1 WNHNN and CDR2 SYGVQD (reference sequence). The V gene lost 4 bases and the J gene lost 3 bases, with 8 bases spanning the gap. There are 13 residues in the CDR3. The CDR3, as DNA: TGCGCCAGCAGTGGGGAGTATACAGATACGCAGTATTTT. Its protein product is CASSGEYTDTQYF.

The CDR3 coding sequence is TGTGCCAGCAGTACCCGCCGGGACTCCCGAGGATACACCTTC. The encoded protein is CASSTRRDSRGYTF. The chain uses TRBV27 and TRBJ1-2, with TRBD1 as a possible D gene (5 bases). Trimming took 5 bases from V and 11 from J, leaving 21 bases between them. The CDR3 runs 14 residues. Germline lookup yields CDR1 MNHEY and CDR2 SMNVEV (reference sequence).

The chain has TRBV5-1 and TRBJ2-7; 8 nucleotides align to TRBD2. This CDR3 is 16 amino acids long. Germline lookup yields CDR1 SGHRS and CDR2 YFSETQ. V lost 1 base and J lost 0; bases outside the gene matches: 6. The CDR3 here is CASSLSGGEGSYEQYF. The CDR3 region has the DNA TGCGCCAGCAGCTTGAGCGGGGGAGAAGGCTCCTACGAGCAGTACTTC.

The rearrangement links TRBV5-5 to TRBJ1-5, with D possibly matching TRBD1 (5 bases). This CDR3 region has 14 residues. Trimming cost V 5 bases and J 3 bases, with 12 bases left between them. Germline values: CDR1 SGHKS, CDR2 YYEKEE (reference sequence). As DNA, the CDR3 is TGTGCCAGCAGTTCCGCAGGGAACAATCAGCCCCAGCATTTT. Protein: CASSSAGNNQPQHF.

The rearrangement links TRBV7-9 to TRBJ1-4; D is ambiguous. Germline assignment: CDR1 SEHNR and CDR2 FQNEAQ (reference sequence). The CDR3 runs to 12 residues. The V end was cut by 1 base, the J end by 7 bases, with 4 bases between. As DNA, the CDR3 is TGTGCCAGCAGCTTAGTCGGTGAAAAACTGTTTTTT. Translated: CASSLVGEKLFF. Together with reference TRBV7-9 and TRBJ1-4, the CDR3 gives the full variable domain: DTGVSQNPRHKITKRGQNVTFRCDPISEHNRLYWYRQTLGQGPEFLTYFQNEAQLEKSRLLSDRFSAERPKGSFSTLEIQRTEQGDSAMYLCASSLVGEKLFFGSGTQLSVL.

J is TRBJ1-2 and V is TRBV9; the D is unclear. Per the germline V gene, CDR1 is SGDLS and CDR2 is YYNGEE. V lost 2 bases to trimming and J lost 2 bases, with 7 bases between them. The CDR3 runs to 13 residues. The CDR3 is CASSVSGNYGYTF. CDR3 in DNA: TGTGCCAGCAGCGTTTCAGGAAACTATGGCTACACCTTC.

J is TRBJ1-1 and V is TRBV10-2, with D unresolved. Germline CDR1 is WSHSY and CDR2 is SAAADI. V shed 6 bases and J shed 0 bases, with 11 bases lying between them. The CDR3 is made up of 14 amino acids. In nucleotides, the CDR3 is TGCGCCAGCAGGATAGAGGGTTTGAACACTGAAGCTTTCTTT. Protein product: CASRIEGLNTEAFF.

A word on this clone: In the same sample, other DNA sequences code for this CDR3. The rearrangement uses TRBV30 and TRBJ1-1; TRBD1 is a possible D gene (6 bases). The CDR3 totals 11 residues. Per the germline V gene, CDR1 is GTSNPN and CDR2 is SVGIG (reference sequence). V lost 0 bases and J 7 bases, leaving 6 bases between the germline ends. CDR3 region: CAWSVGGEAFF. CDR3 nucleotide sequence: TGTGCCTGGAGTGTAGGGGGTGAAGCTTTCTTT.

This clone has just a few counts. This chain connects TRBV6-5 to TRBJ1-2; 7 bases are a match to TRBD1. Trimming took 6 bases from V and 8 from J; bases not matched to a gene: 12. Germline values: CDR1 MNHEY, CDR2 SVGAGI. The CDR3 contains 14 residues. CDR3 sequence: CASRPNRGTRGYTF. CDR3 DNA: TGTGCCAGCAGGCCTAACAGGGGAACCAGGGGCTACACCTTC.